This T cell receptor beta chain was recovered during a study of T-cell memory formation after mild COVID-19. TCRdb called the 5' RACE reads again in MiXCR, with one record for every CDR3 protein. The sample records approximately 560,000 distinct CDR3 sequences, approximately 15% being singletons. Study results and limitations: Day 15 to 85 contracting clones showed balanced CD4/CD8; later expanders leaned CD4+. Largely, contracting CD4+ clones fell within CM and EM, and contracting CD8+ clones within EMRA. Second-wave clones reaching peak frequency on day 37 lacked confirmed SARS-CoV-2 specificity.

As for this clonotype: What it binds is unknown.

In germline, CDR1 is SGDLS, CDR2 YYNGEE. After removal of 3 bases from V and 0 bases from J, the junction contained 5 bases not matched to a gene. This CDR3 region has 16 residues. This sequence joins TRBV9 and TRBJ2-2; 7 nucleotides align to TRBD2. The receptor's source is an adult woman who had mild COVID-19 (a few samples of this study predate the infection). Cell type and time point are not known. Sequencing used PBMCs or a T cell subset sorted from them (not recorded which). CDR3 protein: CASSAFSGSNTGELFF. CDR3 nucleotides: TGTGCCAGCAGCGCCTTTAGCGGGTCGAACACCGGGGAGCTGTTTTTT.